This entry describes one T cell receptor beta chain. These data originate in a study of T cell changes during pregnancy in multiple sclerosis. TCRdb keeps only in-frame clones here, not all; method: immunoSEQ multiplex PCR. The sample includes about 75,000 clones, around 94% of them seen just once. V lost 2 bases and J 0 bases, leaving 8 bases between the germline ends. Germline values: CDR1 LNHDA, CDR2 SQIVND (reference sequence). This CDR3 spans 15 amino acids. The chain combines TRBV19 with TRBJ1-3, with D uncertain. The sample was CD4+ T cells from peripheral blood mononuclear cells, taken after pregnancy. This TCR came from a female donor with multiple sclerosis, enrolled in a pregnancy study. CDR3 region: CASSIQADSGNTIYF. Written as DNA, the CDR3 is TGTGCCAGTAGTATACAGGCCGACTCTGGAAACACCATATATTTT. The whole variable domain, filled in from reference TRBV19 and TRBJ1-3, reads DGGITQSPKYLFRKEGQNVTLSCEQNLNHDAMYWYRQDPGQGLRLIYYSQIVNDFQKGDIAEGYSVSREKKESFPLTVTSAQKNPTAFYLCASSIQADSGNTIYFGEGSWLTVV.